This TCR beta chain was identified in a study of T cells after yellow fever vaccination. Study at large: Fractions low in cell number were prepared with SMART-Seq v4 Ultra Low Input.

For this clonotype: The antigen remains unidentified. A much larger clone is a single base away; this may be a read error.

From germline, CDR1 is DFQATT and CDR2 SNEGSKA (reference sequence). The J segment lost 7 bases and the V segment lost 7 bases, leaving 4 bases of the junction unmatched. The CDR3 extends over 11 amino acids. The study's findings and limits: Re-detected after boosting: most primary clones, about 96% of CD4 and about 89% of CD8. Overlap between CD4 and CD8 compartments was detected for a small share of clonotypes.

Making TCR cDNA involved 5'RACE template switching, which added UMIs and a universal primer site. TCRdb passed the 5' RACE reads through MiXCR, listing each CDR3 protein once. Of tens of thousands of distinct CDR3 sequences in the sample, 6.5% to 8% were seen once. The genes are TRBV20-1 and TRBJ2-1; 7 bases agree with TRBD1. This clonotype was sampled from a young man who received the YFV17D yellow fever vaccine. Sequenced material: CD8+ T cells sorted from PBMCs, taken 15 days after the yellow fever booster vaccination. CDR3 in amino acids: CSGEQGNEQFF. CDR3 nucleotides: TGCAGTGGTGAACAGGGGAATGAGCAGTTCTTC.